The clone carrying this T cell receptor beta chain was seen a few times. Its antigen is unknown. The source of the sample is a study of blood T cells in healthy people across ages. Study observations and caveats: Getting older went along with TCR beta diversity per million T cells dropping roughly linearly. Long-lived and aged donors differed, with more naive CD4+ cells and higher diversity in the long-lived.

CDR1 SNHLY and CDR2 FYNNEI come from the germline V gene. The CDR3 totals 13 residues. The germline V and J ends were trimmed by 3 bases and 8 bases, with 13 bases remaining between them. The second PCR ran about 6 to 11 cycles with a sample-barcoded 5' primer and J-beta primers. TCRdb independently ran MiXCR on the 5' RACE reads; one entry per CDR3 protein. This table has approximately 1.5 million distinct CDR3 sequences, about 35% appearing once. Total RNA extraction produced at least 5.5 micrograms (per sample) for the study. The receptor comes from a woman younger than 45 in good health. The chain couples TRBV2 to TRBJ1-2; no clear D gene. The sequenced sample consisted of blood. CDR3 protein: CASSELSRSGYTF. CDR3 bases: TGTGCCAGCAGTGAGCTTTCTCGTTCCGGCTACACCTTC.